The rows below give T cell receptor beta chains drawn from one sample of a study of identical twins. TCRdb re-derived calls from the 5' RACE reads in MiXCR, one entry per CDR3 protein. The sample consists of a few hundred thousand distinct CDR3 sequences, 9% of them appearing once. The sequencing input was naive T cells sorted from blood. Receptors originate from a woman aged 50 to 60 in good health. Each CDR3 is given with its conserved first and last residue. The order of the fields is V gene, clone size, J gene, D gene, CDR3 DNA, CDR3 protein. A D gene is named only where the DNA matches it firmly. Clone size is given for some rows only: seen once, a few or many times, or a class if the clone is expanded.

>TRBV20-1|few|TRBJ2-5|TRBD2
TGCAGTGCTAGTGTTCTAGCGGGAGATCAAGAGACCCAGTACTTC
CSASVLAGDQETQYF
>TRBV19|-|TRBJ2-3|-
TGTGCCGTAAACGGTGGGTTGTCAGATACGCAGTATTTT
CAVNGGLSDTQYF
>TRBV25-1|many|TRBJ2-3|-
TGTGCCAGCGGGTTTACAGATACGCAGTATTTT
CASGFTDTQYF
>TRBV9|few|TRBJ2-2|TRBD2
TGTGCCAGCAGCTCCGGGACTACAAGCACCGGGGAGCTGTTTTTT
CASSSGTTSTGELFF
>TRBV14|-|TRBJ2-4|-
TGTGCCAGCAGCCAAGGACGAGCCAAAAACATTCAGTACTTC
CASSQGRAKNIQYF
>TRBV2|-|TRBJ2-1|TRBD2
TGTGCCAGCAGGGACGGGGGGTACAATGAGCAGTTCTTC
CASRDGGYNEQFF
>TRBV20-1|-|TRBJ2-2|TRBD2
TGCAGTGCTAGAGGACTAGCGGGAGGGCCGGTCGGGGAGCTGTTTTTT
CSARGLAGGPVGELFF
>TRBV3-1|few|TRBJ2-2|TRBD1
TGTGCCAGCGCAGGGGGCGGGTTCCCCACCGGGGAGCTGTTTTTT
CASAGGGFPTGELFF
>TRBV18|-|TRBJ2-5|TRBD1
TGTGCCAGCTCACCGGACAGGGGACACCAAGAGACCCAGTACTTC
CASSPDRGHQETQYF
>TRBV2|-|TRBJ2-1|TRBD2
TGTGCCAGCAGCCCGGGGACTAGCGGCCCTATGGGCTACAATGAGCAGTTCTTC
CASSPGTSGPMGYNEQFF
>TRBV2|many|TRBJ2-5|-
TGTGCCAGCAGTGAAGCGCTTGAAGAGACCCAGTACTTC
CASSEALEETQYF
>TRBV20-1|few|TRBJ2-6|TRBD2
TGCAGTGCTAGAGATCAGGTAGCGGGAGCTTCAGGGGCCAACGTCCTGACTTTC
CSARDQVAGASGANVLTF
>TRBV7-9|-|TRBJ2-5|-
TGTGCCAGCAGCTCTCGACTGAGGACCCAGTACTTC
CASSSRLRTQYF
>TRBV7-9|-|TRBJ1-4|-
TGTGCCAGCAGCTTCCCGGTGGAGGAAAAACTGTTTTTT
CASSFPVEEKLFF
>TRBV6-1|few|TRBJ2-3|-
TGTGCCACGGGACAGGGACTAGCGAGCACAGATACGCAGTATTTT
CATGQGLASTDTQYF
>TRBV28|-|TRBJ1-4|TRBD1
TGTGCCAGCAGCCCCGGCGGCAGGGGGCAAGAAAAACTGTTTTTT
CASSPGGRGQEKLFF
>TRBV12-3/TRBV12-4|few|TRBJ2-1|TRBD1
TGTGCCAGCAGTTCCGGACAGGGACTGACCTACAATGAGCAGTTCTTC
CASSSGQGLTYNEQFF
>TRBV20-1|-|TRBJ2-2|-
TGCAGTGCTAGAGGCGGTGAGACGCCGGCCCGGGAGCTGTTTTTT
CSARGGETPARELFF
>TRBV29-1|-|TRBJ1-2|-
TGCAGCGCGAAGACTCGACGGCCGAAGAACTATGGCTACACCTTC
CSAKTRRPKNYGYTF
>TRBV20-1|few|TRBJ1-5|-
TGCAGTGCAAGCGGGGCAAGAAATTTCAATCAGCCCCAGCATTTT
CSASGARNFNQPQHF
>TRBV6-5|-|TRBJ1-5|TRBD1
TGTGCCAGCAGCCGCGGGACAGCCGATCAGCCCCAGCATTTT
CASSRGTADQPQHF
>TRBV5-5|-|TRBJ1-4|-
TGTGCCAGCAGCTGGACGGGTGAAAAACTGTTTTTT
CASSWTGEKLFF
>TRBV12-3/TRBV12-4|few|TRBJ2-6|-
TGTGCCAGCAGTTTATTGGGGACGCTCTCTGGGGCCAACGTCCTGACTTTC
CASSLLGTLSGANVLTF
>TRBV6-6|-|TRBJ2-1|TRBD2
TGTGCCAGCAGTTACGGGACTAGCGGTGGCCTTTTTGAGTTCTTC
CASSYGTSGGLFEFF
>TRBV29-1|-|TRBJ2-3|-
TGCAGCGTAACCGGGGATACGCAGTATTTT
CSVTGDTQYF
>TRBV3-1|few|TRBJ2-5|-
TGTGCCAGCAGCCAAGACACAGCCCGGGAGACCCAGTACTTC
CASSQDTARETQYF
>TRBV5-6|-|TRBJ1-4|TRBD1
TGTGCCAGCAGCATGACAGGGGGGTTGAGTAAACTGTTTTTT
CASSMTGGLSKLFF
>TRBV11-2|-|TRBJ1-1|-
TGTGCCAGCAGCTTAGATCCCGGGACCCGGGCTTTCTTT
CASSLDPGTRAFF
>TRBV4-1|-|TRBJ2-5|-
TGCGCCAGCAGCCAAGCGCCGATTAAAGAGACCCAGTACTTC
CASSQAPIKETQYF
>TRBV5-1|many|TRBJ2-2|TRBD1
TGCGCCAGCAGCTCCGGGACAGACTCCACCGGGGAGCTGTTTTTT
CASSSGTDSTGELFF
>TRBV3-1|few|TRBJ1-1|-
TGTGCCAGCAGCCATCGGAGGTCGTACACTGAAGCTTTCTTT
CASSHRRSYTEAFF
>TRBV5-1|-|TRBJ2-1|TRBD2
TGCGCCAGCAGCTTGTATCGACTAGCGGGCCCCTACAATGAGCAGTTCTTC
CASSLYRLAGPYNEQFF
>TRBV12-3/TRBV12-4|many|TRBJ2-7|-
TGTGCCAGCAGTTTATCCGGGACACCGTCCCACGAGCAGTACTTC
CASSLSGTPSHEQYF
>TRBV6-1|few|TRBJ1-5|-
TGTGCCAGCAGTGATTCCGGGAATCAGCCCCAGCATTTT
CASSDSGNQPQHF
>TRBV3-1|many|TRBJ2-7|-
TGTGCCAGCCGCCGTTCGGGGAGCCCCTACGAGCAGTACTTC
CASRRSGSPYEQYF
>TRBV18|many|TRBJ1-1|-
TGTGCCAGCGAGGGGTCCACTGAAGCTTTCTTT
CASEGSTEAFF
>TRBV5-1|few|TRBJ2-1|TRBD1
TGCGCCAGCGAATTACAGGGGGACGGCTCCTACAATGAGCAGTTCTTC
CASELQGDGSYNEQFF
>TRBV12-3/TRBV12-4|-|TRBJ2-5|-
TGTGCCAGCAGTACCGGGACTTCACAAGAGACCCAGTACTTC
CASSTGTSQETQYF
>TRBV5-1|-|TRBJ1-5|-
TGCGCCAGCAGCTTGCCGGGTGGGCCCCAGCATTTT
CASSLPGGPQHF
>TRBV5-1|many|TRBJ2-7|TRBD2
TGCGCCAGCAGCATTAGCGGGCGAAGCTACGAGCAGTACTTC
CASSISGRSYEQYF
>TRBV24-1|-|TRBJ2-3|-
TGTGCCACCAGTGATTTGGCGGAAAATACGCAGTATTTT
CATSDLAENTQYF
>TRBV24-1|few|TRBJ2-3|TRBD1
TGTGCCACCAGTGATTACGGGACAGTCCCGTATTTT
CATSDYGTVPYF
>TRBV12-3/TRBV12-4|few|TRBJ2-7|-
TGTGCCAGCAGTTTAGGGGGGCTGGCTGGCGAGCAGTACTTC
CASSLGGLAGEQYF
>TRBV29-1|many|TRBJ2-1|TRBD2
TGCAGCGTTGACCCACTGGCAGGGGGACTAGCGGGAACCATCTACAATGAGCAGTTCTTC
CSVDPLAGGLAGTIYNEQFF
>TRBV5-6|-|TRBJ2-1|TRBD2
TGTGCCAGCAGATCCTTAGCGGGAGACGGGGGCGGTGAGCAGTTCTTC
CASRSLAGDGGGEQFF